This TCR beta chain is drawn from a study of blood T cells in healthy people across ages. Study results and limitations: Significant beta diversity loss was already apparent by age roughly 40, declining roughly linearly.

The authors isolated at least 6 million PBMCs per sample. The CDR3 is 12 amino acids. CDR1 and CDR2 from the germline V gene are MNHEY and SVGEGT. V lost 6 bases to trimming and J lost 6 bases, with 12 bases between them. As for this clonotype: Its antigen remains unknown.

Primers used in a second PCR of roughly 6 to 11 cycles were a sample-barcoded 5' primer and a J-beta primer mix. A tag from a template-switch adaptor with 12 random nucleotides marked each cDNA molecule. From the 5' RACE reads, TCRdb called clonotypes with MiXCR, one entry per CDR3 protein. The table records roughly 1.5 million distinct CDR3 sequences, approximately 39% of them present only once. The rearrangement uses TRBV6-2 or TRBV6-3 and TRBJ2-7; no clear D gene. This clonotype was obtained from a woman aged 18 to 35 in good health. The sample consisted of blood. The CDR3 nucleotides are TGTGCCAGCAGCCCCCACGGTAGCGAGCAGTACTTC. Amino acid sequence: CASSPHGSEQYF.